This T cell receptor beta chain was identified during a study of shared clonotypes between healthy human individuals. Each unsorted PBMC replicate got 300 ng genomic DNA, around 30,000 genomes. Repertoires were generated with immunoSEQ multiplex PCR, while TCRdb's copy carries only in-frame clones and drops some. The sample holds roughly 450,000 clones, 79% seen once. As for this clone: Its antigen is as yet unknown.

Findings of the study overall: The sampled material consisted only of blood, and tissue repertoires are likely to differ.

Germline CDR1 and CDR2: LNHNV and YYDKDF (reference sequence). Trimming removed 9 bases from V and 4 bases from J; junction bases left unmatched: 6. The CDR3 covers 13 residues. The rearrangement uses TRBV15 and TRBJ2-5; 9 bases are shared with TRBD1. The sequencing input was PBMCs. The clonotype comes from a woman between 35 and 50 years old in good health. Some clones in this sample may be carry-over from other donors' samples. The CDR3 reads CATSYRGRETQYF. The CDR3 bases are TGTGCCACAAGCTACAGGGGGCGAGAGACCCAGTACTTC. Looking up the rest from reference TRBV15 and TRBJ2-5 gives the full variable domain: DAMVIQNPRYQVTQFGKPVTLSCSQTLNHNVMYWYQQKSSQAPKLLFHYYDKDFNNEADTPDNFQSRRPNTSFCFLDIRSPGLGDTAMYLCATSYRGRETQYFGPGTRLLVL.